This is a list of T cell receptor beta chains from one sample in a study of OX40 agonist ivuxolimab in advanced cancers. The repertoire was sequenced with immunoSEQ multiplex PCR; TCRdb's copy has only in-frame clones and lacks some. The repertoire includes some 45,000 clones, about 79% of them detected once, and approximately 25% sits in the top ten. This sample comprised CD4+ or CD8+ T cells sorted from blood, obtained in a trial of the OX40 agonist ivuxolimab. The receptors originated from an adult with an advanced solid tumor such as melanoma, head and neck, liver or kidney cancer. Both conserved end residues are part of each CDR3. D genes are given only for firm matches. Clone size is given for some rows only: seen once, a few or many times, or a class if the clone is expanded.

TRBJ1-2 TRBV5-1 . . CASSAGSRYGYTF TGCGCCAGCAGCGCCGGGAGCCGATATGGCTACACCTTC
TRBJ1-2 TRBV4-1 . . CASRQTGNLTYGYTF TGCGCCAGCAGACAAACAGGGAACCTCACCTATGGCTACACCTTC
TRBJ2-1 TRBV19 TRBD2 . CASSIWREGRDEQFF TGTGCCAGTAGTATATGGCGGGAGGGCCGGGATGAGCAGTTCTTC
TRBJ2-1 TRBV11-3 TRBD2 . CASSSRTSGYNEQFF TGTGCCAGCAGCTCCCGGACTAGCGGATACAATGAGCAGTTCTTC
TRBJ2-7 TRBV19 . . CASMGGASSYEQYF TGTGCCAGTATGGGGGGGGCGAGCTCCTACGAGCAGTACTTC
TRBJ2-7 TRBV28 . . CASSLGLDSSEQYF TGTGCCAGCAGTTTAGGTCTGGACAGCTCCGAGCAGTACTTC
TRBJ2-2 TRBV5-1 TRBD1 . CASSATGGNTGELFF TGCGCCAGCAGCGCGACAGGGGGGAACACCGGGGAGCTGTTTTTT
TRBJ2-1 TRBV5-8 . . CASHRQGPPHNEQFF TGTGCCAGCCATCGCCAGGGGCCCCCCCACAATGAGCAGTTCTTC
TRBJ1-3 TRBV29-1 . . CSVVSGVGNTIYF TGCAGCGTTGTATCAGGGGTCGGAAACACCATATATTTT
TRBJ2-2 TRBV5-1 . . CASSLTGQTNTGELFF TGCGCCAGCAGCTTGACGGGGCAAACAAACACCGGGGAGCTGTTTTTT
TRBJ1-5 TRBV9 TRBD1 . CASSTTGEAGQPQHF TGTGCCAGCAGTACGACAGGGGAGGCCGGTCAGCCCCAGCATTTT
TRBJ2-2 TRBV6-1 TRBD2 . CAGAGGTGELFF TGTGCCGGGGCGGGGGGAACCGGGGAGCTGTTTTTT
TRBJ1-2 TRBV20-1 . . CSARPPDGYTF TGCAGTGCTCGCCCTCCGGATGGCTACACCTTC
TRBJ2-1 TRBV5-1 . once CASSPEGGSYNEQFF TGCGCCAGCAGCCCCGAAGGAGGGTCCTACAATGAGCAGTTCTTC
TRBJ2-7 TRBV28 TRBD1 . CASSLTGQGAKSMPYEQYF TGTGCCAGCTCCCTAACGGGACAGGGGGCGAAATCGATGCCCTACGAGCAGTACTTC
TRBJ1-2 TRBV7-8 . once CASSPQSGSRYGYTF TGTGCCAGCAGCCCACAATCAGGGTCACGCTATGGCTACACCTTC
TRBJ1-3 TRBV7-9 . . CASSLRDKPNTIYF TGTGCCAGCAGCTTAAGGGACAAACCAAACACCATATATTTT
TRBJ2-5 TRBV6-1 TRBD1 . CASSESWGYTGVGETQYF TGTGCCAGCAGTGAGAGTTGGGGCTACACAGGGGTAGGGGAGACCCAGTACTTC
TRBJ2-1 TRBV4-1 . . CASSQNQGSEQFF TGCGCCAGCAGCCAAAACCAGGGCTCTGAGCAGTTCTTC
TRBJ2-1 TRBV19 . . CASTAPGALNEQFF TGTGCCAGTACCGCGCCAGGGGCGCTTAATGAGCAGTTCTTC
TRBJ1-4 TRBV9 . once CASSVAPNEKLFF TGTGCCAGCAGCGTAGCCCCTAATGAAAAACTGTTTTTT
TRBJ1-5 TRBV15 . once CATSREGGQPQHF TGTGCCACCAGCAGGGAGGGGGGTCAGCCCCAGCATTTT
TRBJ1-1 TRBV19 . . CASSILTGGGGGTEAFF TGTGCCAGTAGTATCCTTACGGGCGGAGGGGGGGGAACTGAAGCTTTCTTT
TRBJ1-6 TRBV27 TRBD1 once CASSLLQGARVRSPLHF TGTGCCAGCAGTTTACTACAGGGGGCGCGAGTCCGATCACCCCTCCACTTT
TRBJ2-1 TRBV5-6 TRBD1 . CASSRDSQYEQFF TGTGCCAGCAGCCGGGACAGCCAGTATGAGCAGTTCTTC
TRBJ2-2 TRBV11-3 TRBD1 . CASSPRAGTASNTGELFF TGTGCCAGCAGCCCAAGAGCCGGGACAGCCAGCAACACCGGGGAGCTGTTTTTT
TRBJ1-2 TRBV7-9 . few CASSHTGGTENGYTF TGTGCCAGCAGCCATACGGGGGGGACGGAGAATGGCTACACCTTC
TRBJ2-2 TRBV5-1 . . CASSSDRPNTGELFF TGCGCCAGCAGCTCCGACAGACCCAACACCGGGGAGCTGTTTTTT
TRBJ1-5 TRBV19 . . CASTSAFNSNQPQHF TGTGCCAGTACCTCGGCCTTTAATAGCAATCAGCCCCAGCATTTT
TRBJ2-5 TRBV5-6 . . CASSKTGPGETQYF TGTGCCAGCAGCAAAACAGGACCGGGAGAGACCCAGTACTTC
TRBJ2-2 TRBV28 . . CASSYLRELFF TGTGCCAGCAGTTACCTTCGGGAGCTGTTTTTT
TRBJ1-5 TRBV27 . few CASSLSGNQPQHF TGTGCCAGCAGTTTATCGGGAAATCAGCCCCAGCATTTT
TRBJ2-7 TRBV7-2 TRBD1 few CASSLSGTGTYEQYF TGTGCCAGCAGCTTATCCGGGACAGGGACTTACGAGCAGTACTTC
TRBJ1-5 TRBV5-8 TRBD1 . CASSLMIGGANQPQHF TGTGCCAGCAGCTTGATGATAGGGGGCGCGAATCAGCCCCAGCATTTT
TRBJ1-1 TRBV6-5 . . CASSYHLQGVNTEAFF TGTGCCAGCAGTTACCACCTACAGGGAGTGAACACTGAAGCTTTCTTT
TRBJ1-6 TRBV30 . few CAWRTGVLNSPLHF TGTGCCTGGAGGACGGGCGTCTTAAATTCACCCCTCCACTTT
TRBJ2-1 TRBV21-1 . once CANRGFVQFF TGTGCGAACAGGGGGTTTGTGCAGTTCTTC
TRBJ1-1 TRBV4-1 . once CASSQEARRGVNTEAFF TGCGCCAGCAGCCAAGAAGCACGGAGGGGGGTGAACACTGAAGCTTTCTTT
TRBJ1-2 TRBV4-3 . . CASSQEENSLPYGYTF TGCGCCAGCAGTCAAGAGGAAAACAGTCTCCCCTATGGCTACACCTTC
TRBJ2-2 TRBV7-3 . . CASSLDPGANTGELFF TGTGCCAGCAGCTTAGATCCAGGAGCGAACACCGGGGAGCTGTTTTTT
TRBJ2-5 TRBV4-3 . once CASSQDYGAEETQYF TGCGCCAGCAGCCAAGATTACGGAGCCGAAGAGACCCAGTACTTC
TRBJ1-2 TRBV6-1 . once CASSDPGANGVYGYTF TGTGCCAGCAGTGATCCGGGAGCCAATGGGGTCTATGGCTACACCTTC
TRBJ2-5 TRBV7-9 TRBD2 . CASSLFLAGGQETQYF TGTGCCAGCAGCTTATTCCTAGCGGGGGGTCAAGAGACCCAGTACTTC
TRBJ1-3 TRBV11-2 . . CASSFRGLSGNTIYF TGTGCCAGCAGCTTTCGGGGCCTCTCTGGAAACACCATATATTTT
TRBJ2-3 TRBV7-2 . . CASSQGGGTDPWTQYF TGTGCCAGCAGCCAAGGGGGGGGTACGGATCCTTGGACGCAGTATTTT
TRBJ1-5 TRBV5-3 . . CARSDRDMSLASQPQHF TGTGCCAGAAGCGACCGGGACATGTCCTTGGCTTCCCAGCCCCAGCATTTT
TRBJ1-4 TRBV6-6 . . CASAAGSQNEKLFF TGTGCCAGCGCGGCCGGTTCGCAAAATGAAAAACTGTTTTTT
TRBJ2-7 TRBV9 . . CASSLDQVGYEQYF TGTGCCAGCAGCCTCGACCAGGTCGGATACGAGCAGTACTTC